Below, 17 T cell receptor beta chains from the same sample are listed, as sequenced in a study of blood T cells in healthy people across ages. It was with a sample-barcoded 5' primer and a J-beta primer mix that a second PCR of about 6 to 12 cycles was run. MiXCR was run by TCRdb on the 5' RACE reads, yielding one entry per CDR3 protein. The sample contains approximately 780,000 distinct CDR3 sequences, more than 25% of which appear only once. These data were also reused for a study on T cells of mothers and their children.

Input material: blood. These receptors were obtained from a boy between 5 and 17 years old in good health.

The chain recombines TRBV12-3 or TRBV12-4 with TRBJ1-1; no reliable D call. V was shortened by 11 bases and J by 6 bases, with 19 bases between the two germline ends. The length of the CDR3 is 13 residues. The CDR3 DNA sequence: TGTGCCTCCAACACGGGGAGTATATCTGAAGCTTTCTTT. Amino acid sequence: CASNTGSISEAFF.

This clonotype has a handful of counts. This rearrangement joins TRBV28 to TRBJ2-5; D unresolved. Germline V gene sequence: CDR1 MDHEN, CDR2 SYDVKM. Trimming shortened V by 6 bases and J by 6 bases, and 14 bases separated the two germline ends. The CDR3 extends over 13 amino acids. The CDR3 sequence: CASSLHNEKTQYF. As DNA, the CDR3 is TGTGCCAGCAGCCTCCATAATGAAAAGACCCAGTACTTC. Full variable domain (missing parts from reference TRBV28 and TRBJ2-5): DVKVTQSSRYLVKRTGEKVFLECVQDMDHENMFWYRQDPGLGLRLIYFSYDVKMKEKGDIPEGYSVSREKKERFSLILESASTNQTSMYLCASSLHNEKTQYFGPGTRLLVL.

This clonotype showed up just a few times. This chain joins TRBV2 and TRBJ2-5; D possibly uses TRBD1 or TRBD2 (5 bases each). The V end lost 7 bases, the J end lost 2 bases, and 14 bases lay between the germline ends. The CDR3 covers 14 residues. In germline, CDR1 is SNHLY, CDR2 FYNNEI. The CDR3 DNA follows: TGTGCCAGCATATGGGGGACGGGACAAGAGACCCAGTACTTC. Protein product: CASIWGTGQETQYF.

Only a few counts were recorded for this clonotype. This chain joins TRBV28 and TRBJ2-1; the D is unclear. The last part of the DNA fits TRBJ2-7 better; the J call may be wrong. CDR1 is MDHEN and CDR2 is SYDVKM in the germline V gene. CDR3 length: 12 amino acids. This CDR3 is CASSSPTYEQYF. The CDR3 bases are TGTGCCAGCAGTTCACCAACCTACGAGCAGTACTTC.

This clonotype turned up a few times. The V call is TRBV6-1, the J call TRBJ2-3, with no clear D. The germline gives CDR1 MNHNS, CDR2 SASEGT. Deletions cut 1 base from V and 0 bases from J, with 5 bases between. The CDR3 spans 14 residues. The DNA of the CDR3 is TGTGCCAGCAGTGAAGGGATCAGCACAGATACGCAGTATTTT. Translating it yields CASSEGISTDTQYF.

In its sample, this clonotype was seen a few times. The chain couples TRBV9 to TRBJ2-7; D is perhaps TRBD1 (6 bases). The CDR3 totals 13 residues. The V end lost 7 bases, the J end lost 1 base, and 12 bases lay between the germline ends. The germline CDR1 and CDR2 sequences are SGDLS and YYNGEE. The chain's CDR3 is CASGPTGSYEQYF. CDR3 sequence (DNA): TGTGCCAGCGGCCCCACAGGGTCCTACGAGCAGTACTTC.

The CDR3 is CASSQQVNYGYTF. CDR3 in DNA: TGTGCCAGCAGCCAACAGGTTAACTATGGCTACACCTTC. The gene calls are TRBV6-5 and TRBJ1-2; TRBD1 is a possible D gene (5 bases). V was cut by 6 bases and J by 1 base, with 9 bases left in between. The CDR3 is made up of 13 amino acids. Germline CDR1 reads MNHEY; CDR2 reads SVGAGI.

This chain uses TRBV19 with TRBJ1-1; D unresolved. V shed 1 base and J shed 6 bases, with 12 bases lying between them. Germline CDR1 and CDR2: LNHDA and SQIVND (reference sequence). This CDR3 region has 14 residues. CDR3 amino acids: CASSIAWPPPEAFF. The DNA for the CDR3 is TGTGCCAGTAGTATAGCTTGGCCCCCTCCTGAAGCTTTCTTT.

This chain uses TRBV3-1 with TRBJ2-5; 10 bases match TRBD2. The end of the DNA fits TRBJ2-1 better, so the J call may be wrong. CDR1 is LGHDT and CDR2 is YNNKEL in the germline V gene (reference sequence). The CDR3 sequence is 15 residues long. CDR3 amino acids: CASSPRTSGNNEQFF. Here the CDR3 DNA reads TGTGCCAGCAGTCCCAGGACTAGCGGCAACAATGAGCAGTTCTTC.

The chain has TRBV2 and TRBJ2-5; 7 positions match TRBD2. The V segment lost 2 bases and the J segment 1 base; nucleotides outside the gene matches: 7. In germline, CDR1 is SNHLY, CDR2 FYNNEI. This CDR3 spans 16 amino acids. In DNA, the CDR3 is TGTGCCAGCAGTGAAAGGAAAGGGAGGGTCCAAGAGACCCAGTACTTC. The encoded protein is CASSERKGRVQETQYF.

The chain has TRBV5-1 and TRBJ2-7; 10 bases line up with TRBD1. CDR3 length: 14 residues. V lost 4 bases, J lost 7 bases, and 8 bases stayed unmatched. The germline CDR1 and CDR2 sequences are SGHRS and YFSETQ. In DNA, the CDR3 is TGCGCCAGCAGCCTCACGGGACAGGGGAGGGAGCAGTACTTC. Its protein is CASSLTGQGREQYF.

This chain joins TRBV4-1 and TRBJ1-2; 7 nucleotides match TRBD1. The V gene's germline CDR1 is MGHRA and CDR2 YSYEKL. The V gene end was trimmed by 4 bases and the J gene end by 4 bases; junction bases not matched to a gene: 6. This CDR3 contains 14 residues. CDR3 DNA: TGCGCCAGCAGCCCCTCCGGACAGGCCTATGGCTACACCTTC. This sequence encodes CASSPSGQAYGYTF.

This clonotype has more than one count but fewer than ten. V usage is TRBV7-9 and J usage is TRBJ2-5; D gene ambiguous. CDR1 SEHNR and CDR2 FQNEAQ come from the germline V gene (reference sequence). This CDR3 has 13 residues. V dropped 5 bases and J dropped 1 base, with 8 bases sitting between them. CDR3 DNA: TGTGCCAGCAGCCGCCCGGTCCAAGAGACCCAGTACTTC. Protein product: CASSRPVQETQYF.

This clonotype has only a few counts. This chain connects TRBV20-1 to TRBJ2-3; possible D gene TRBD2, 5 bases. V was shortened by 3 bases and J by 6 bases, with 10 bases between the two germline ends. This CDR3 comprises 12 residues. From germline, CDR1 is DFQATT and CDR2 SNEGSKA (reference sequence). The CDR3 protein is CSARGVADTQYF. The CDR3 DNA reads TGCAGTGCTAGGGGAGTGGCCGATACGCAGTATTTT.

The CDR3 here is CASSLDLRWGETQYF. CDR3 DNA: TGTGCCAGCAGCTTAGATCTCCGCTGGGGGGAGACCCAGTACTTC. This chain joins TRBV11-2 and TRBJ2-5; D may match TRBD1 or TRBD2 (5 bases each). Trimming removed 0 bases from V and 5 bases from J, with 13 bases in between. The CDR3 totals 15 residues. The germline CDR1 and CDR2 sequences are SGHAT and FQNNGV.

This clonotype was seen a handful of times. A junction boundary mismatches the germline segment, possibly from a read error. This chain uses TRBV3-1 with TRBJ2-5, with TRBD1 matching over 8 bases. This CDR3 region has 13 residues. Germline V CDR1 and CDR2: LGHDT, YNNKEL (reference sequence). The CDR3: CACRQGSQETQYF. CDR3 bases: TGTGCCTGCAGACAGGGGTCCCAAGAGACCCAGTACTTC.

This clonotype occurred a few times. This chain joins TRBV15 and TRBJ1-1; the D is unclear. This CDR3 comprises 15 residues. Trimming cost V 3 bases and J 0 bases, with 11 bases left between them. In germline, CDR1 is LNHNV, CDR2 YYDKDF (reference sequence). CDR3 bases: TGTGCCACCAGCAGGAAAAAGGAGGTGAACACTGAAGCTTTCTTT. As protein: CATSRKKEVNTEAFF.